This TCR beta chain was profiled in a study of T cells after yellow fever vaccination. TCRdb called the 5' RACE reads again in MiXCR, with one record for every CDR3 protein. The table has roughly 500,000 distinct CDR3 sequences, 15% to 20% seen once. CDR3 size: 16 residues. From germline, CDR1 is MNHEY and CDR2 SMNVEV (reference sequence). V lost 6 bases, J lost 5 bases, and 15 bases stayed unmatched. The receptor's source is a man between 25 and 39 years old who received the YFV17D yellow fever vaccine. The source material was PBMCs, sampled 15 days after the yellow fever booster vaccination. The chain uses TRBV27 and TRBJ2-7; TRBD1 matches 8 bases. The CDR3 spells CASRPLPRDRWHEQYF. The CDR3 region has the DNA TGTGCCAGCAGACCCCTACCCCGGGACAGGTGGCACGAGCAGTACTTC.